In this sample, the clone carrying this T cell receptor (beta chain) turned up a few times. Antigen specificity is unknown. This sample was taken from a study of response to subunit inactivated influenza vaccine. Study-level points and caveats: Every seasonal influenza vaccination brings in few new T cells, the authors suggested.

In TCRdb, the RT-PCR reads were re-called with MiXCR into one record per CDR3 protein. The sample comprises almost 600,000 distinct CDR3 sequences, 14% of which are singletons, and around 10% rests with the top ten. Germline lookup yields CDR1 SGHRS and CDR2 YFSETQ. J lost 3 bases, V lost 3 bases, and 2 bases had no gene match. This CDR3 contains 15 residues. The chain carries TRBV5-1 and TRBJ1-5; 11 nucleotides match TRBD1. The TCR sequence derives from a man aged 50-60 years who received an inactivated influenza vaccine. The sequencing here drew on PBMCs from blood, taken 11 to 12 days after vaccination. The CDR3 DNA reads TGCGCCAGCAGCTGGGGACAGGGGGACAATCAGCCCCAGCATTTT. Translating gives CASSWGQGDNQPQHF.